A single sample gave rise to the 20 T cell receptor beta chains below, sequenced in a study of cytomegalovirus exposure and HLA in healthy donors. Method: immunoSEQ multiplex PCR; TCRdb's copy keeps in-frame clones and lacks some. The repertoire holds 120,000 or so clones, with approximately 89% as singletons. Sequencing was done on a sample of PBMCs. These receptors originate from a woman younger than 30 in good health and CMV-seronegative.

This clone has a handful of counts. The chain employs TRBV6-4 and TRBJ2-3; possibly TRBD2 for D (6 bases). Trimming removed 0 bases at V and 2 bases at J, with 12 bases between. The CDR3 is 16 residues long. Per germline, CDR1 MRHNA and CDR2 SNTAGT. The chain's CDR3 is CASSDSSSGITDTQYF. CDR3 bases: TGTGCCAGCAGTGACTCGAGTAGCGGTATCACAGATACGCAGTATTTT.

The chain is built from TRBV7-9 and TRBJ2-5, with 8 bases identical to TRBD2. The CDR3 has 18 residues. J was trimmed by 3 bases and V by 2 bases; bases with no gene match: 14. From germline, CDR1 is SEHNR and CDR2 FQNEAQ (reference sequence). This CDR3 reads CASSLMGLVAVGEETQYF. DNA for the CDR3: TGTGCCAGCAGCTTAATGGGACTAGTGGCCGTTGGGGAAGAGACCCAGTACTTC.

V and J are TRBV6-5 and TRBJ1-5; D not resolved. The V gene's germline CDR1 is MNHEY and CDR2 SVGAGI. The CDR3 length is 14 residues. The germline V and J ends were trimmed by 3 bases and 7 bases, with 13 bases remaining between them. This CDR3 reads CASSYSGPRQPQHF. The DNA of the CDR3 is TGTGCCAGCAGTTATTCCGGTCCGAGACAGCCCCAGCATTTT.

The CDR3 loop is CASTDTTSDHNEQFF. The DNA for the CDR3 is TGTGCCAGCACCGATACGACTAGCGACCACAATGAGCAGTTCTTC. The chain employs TRBV28 and TRBJ2-1, with 8 bases lining up with TRBD2. This CDR3 has 15 amino acids. In germline, CDR1 is MDHEN, CDR2 SYDVKM. Trimming cost V 7 bases and J 5 bases; bases outside gene matches: 10.

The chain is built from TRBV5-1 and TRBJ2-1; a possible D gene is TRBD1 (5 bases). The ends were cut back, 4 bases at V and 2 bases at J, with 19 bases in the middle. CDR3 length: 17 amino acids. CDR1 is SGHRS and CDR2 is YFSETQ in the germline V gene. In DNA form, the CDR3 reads TGCGCCAGCAGCCAAATGCCAGGGATGTCTACCTACAATGAGCAGTTCTTC. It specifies CASSQMPGMSTYNEQFF.

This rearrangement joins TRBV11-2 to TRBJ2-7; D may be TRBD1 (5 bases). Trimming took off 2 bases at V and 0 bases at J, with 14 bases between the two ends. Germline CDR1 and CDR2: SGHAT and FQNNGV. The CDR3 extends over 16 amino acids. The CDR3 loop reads CASSLRLRQSSYEQYF. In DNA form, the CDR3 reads TGTGCCAGCAGCTTAAGGTTGCGACAGAGCTCCTACGAGCAGTACTTC.

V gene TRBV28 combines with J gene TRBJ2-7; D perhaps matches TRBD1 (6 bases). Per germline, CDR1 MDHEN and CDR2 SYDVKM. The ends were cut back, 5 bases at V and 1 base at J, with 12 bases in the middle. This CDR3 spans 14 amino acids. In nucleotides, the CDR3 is TGTGCCAGCAGTGGGATTCAGGGGTCCTACGAGCAGTACTTC. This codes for CASSGIQGSYEQYF.

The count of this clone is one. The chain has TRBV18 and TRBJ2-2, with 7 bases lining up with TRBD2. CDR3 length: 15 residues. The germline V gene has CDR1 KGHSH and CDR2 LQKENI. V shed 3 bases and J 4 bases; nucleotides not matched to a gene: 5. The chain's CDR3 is CASSPKAGSTGELFF. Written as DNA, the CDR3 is TGTGCCAGCTCACCCAAAGCGGGGTCCACCGGGGAGCTGTTTTTT.

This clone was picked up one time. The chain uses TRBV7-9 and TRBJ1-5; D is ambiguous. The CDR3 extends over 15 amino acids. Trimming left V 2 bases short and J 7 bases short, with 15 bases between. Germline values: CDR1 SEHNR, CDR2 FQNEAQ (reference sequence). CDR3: CASSLLVGSGQPQHF. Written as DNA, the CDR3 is TGTGCCAGCAGCTTATTAGTCGGGTCGGGACAGCCCCAGCATTTT. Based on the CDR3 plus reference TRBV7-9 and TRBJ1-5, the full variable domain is DTGVSQNPRHKITKRGQNVTFRCDPISEHNRLYWYRQTLGQGPEFLTYFQNEAQLEKSRLLSDRFSAERPKGSFSTLEIQRTEQGDSAMYLCASSLLVGSGQPQHFGDGTRLSIL.

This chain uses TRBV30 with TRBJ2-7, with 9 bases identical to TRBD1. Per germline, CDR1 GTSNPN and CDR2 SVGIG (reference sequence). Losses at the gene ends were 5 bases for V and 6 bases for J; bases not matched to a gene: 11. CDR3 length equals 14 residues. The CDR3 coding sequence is TGTGCCTGGGATAGGGACAGGGTTTACTCCGAGCAGTACTTC. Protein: CAWDRDRVYSEQYF. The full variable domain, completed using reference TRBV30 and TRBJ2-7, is SQTIHQWPATLVQPVGSPLSLECTVEGTSNPNLYWYRQAAGRGLQLLFYSVGIGQISSEVPQNLSASRPQDRQFILSSKKLLLSDSGFYLCAWDRDRVYSEQYFGPGTRLTVT.

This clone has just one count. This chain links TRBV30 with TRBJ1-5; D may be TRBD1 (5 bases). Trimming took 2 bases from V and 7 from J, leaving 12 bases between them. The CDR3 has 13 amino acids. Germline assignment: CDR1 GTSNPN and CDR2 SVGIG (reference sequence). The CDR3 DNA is TGTGCCTGGAGTCTCGGGGGTGAACAGCCCCAGCATTTT. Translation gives CAWSLGGEQPQHF.

The CDR3 region is CATKDLQETQYF. CDR3 DNA sequence: TGTGCCACCAAAGACTTACAAGAGACCCAGTACTTC. The chain employs TRBV5-4 and TRBJ2-5; no definite D call. The germline CDR1 and CDR2 sequences are SGHNT and YYREEE (reference sequence). Trimming shortened V by 9 bases and J by 2 bases, and 11 bases separated the two germline ends. The CDR3 runs to 12 residues.

CDR3 in amino acids: CASSRAQGSSDYGYTF. CDR3 DNA sequence: TGTGCCAGCAGCCGGGCCCAGGGTTCCTCGGACTATGGCTACACCTTC. The J gene is TRBJ1-2, the V gene TRBV4-2; TRBD1 might be the D (5 bases). There are 16 residues in the CDR3. Trimming removed 4 bases at V and 3 bases at J, with 18 bases between. Germline CDR1 reads LGHNA; CDR2 reads YNFKEQ.

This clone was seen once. The CDR3 is CASSLLPGQYTEAFF. In DNA form, the CDR3 reads TGTGCCAGCAGCTTATTGCCAGGACAGTACACTGAAGCTTTCTTT. The chain uses TRBV7-2 and TRBJ1-1, with a tentative D call TRBD1 (6 bases). The V end was cut by 2 bases, the J end by 3 bases, with 13 bases between. The germline V gene has CDR1 SGHTA and CDR2 FQGNSA. The CDR3 loop spans 15 amino acids.

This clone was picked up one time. In nucleotides, the CDR3 is TGCGCCAGCAGCCAAGATAATCGACAGTTGAACACTGAAGCTTTCTTT. This codes for CASSQDNRQLNTEAFF. This sequence joins TRBV4-3 and TRBJ1-1; the D gene is possibly TRBD1 (5 bases). The germline gives CDR1 LGHNA, CDR2 YSLEER. The CDR3 is 16 amino acids. The ends were cut back, 0 bases at V and 0 bases at J, with 11 bases in the middle.

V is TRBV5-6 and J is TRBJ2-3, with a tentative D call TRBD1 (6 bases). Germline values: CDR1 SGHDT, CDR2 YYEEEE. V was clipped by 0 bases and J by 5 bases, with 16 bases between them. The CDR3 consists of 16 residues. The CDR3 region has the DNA TGTGCCAGCAGCTTGGGCCCTCTCGGACAGCGAGATACGCAGTATTTT. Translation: CASSLGPLGQRDTQYF.

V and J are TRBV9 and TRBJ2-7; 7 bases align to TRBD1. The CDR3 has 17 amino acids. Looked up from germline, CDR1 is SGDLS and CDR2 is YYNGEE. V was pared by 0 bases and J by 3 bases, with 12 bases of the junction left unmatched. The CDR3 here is CASSVDPNFGTDYEQYF. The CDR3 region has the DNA TGTGCCAGCAGCGTAGACCCAAATTTCGGGACAGACTACGAGCAGTACTTC. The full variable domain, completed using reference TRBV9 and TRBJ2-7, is DSGVTQTPKHLITATGQRVTLRCSPRSGDLSVYWYQQSLDQGLQFLIQYYNGEERAKGNILERFSAQQFPDLHSELNLSSLELGDSALYFCASSVDPNFGTDYEQYFGPGTRLTVT.

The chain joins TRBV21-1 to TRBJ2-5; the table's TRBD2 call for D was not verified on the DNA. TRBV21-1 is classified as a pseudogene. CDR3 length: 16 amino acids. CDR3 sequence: CASSRLAGGPQETQYF. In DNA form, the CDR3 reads TGTGCCAGCAGCAGATTAGCGGGAGGACCCCAAGAGACCCAGTACTTC.

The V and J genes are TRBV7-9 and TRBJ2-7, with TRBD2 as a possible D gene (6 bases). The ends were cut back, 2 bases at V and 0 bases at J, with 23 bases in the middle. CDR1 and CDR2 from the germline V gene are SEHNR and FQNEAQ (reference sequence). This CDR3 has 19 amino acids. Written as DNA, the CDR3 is TGTGCCAGCAGCTTATCGAGACGACTAGGGGCCAGGAACTCCTACGAGCAGTACTTC. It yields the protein CASSLSRRLGARNSYEQYF.

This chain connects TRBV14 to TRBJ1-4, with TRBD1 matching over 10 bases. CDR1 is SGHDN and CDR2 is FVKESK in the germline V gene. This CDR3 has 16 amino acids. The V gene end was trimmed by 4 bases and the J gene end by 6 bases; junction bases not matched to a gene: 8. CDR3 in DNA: TGTGCCAGCAGCCCGTGGACGGGACAGGGGTATGAAAAACTGTTTTTT. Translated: CASSPWTGQGYEKLFF.